This T cell receptor beta chain was captured in a study of regulatory T cells in long-lasting Graves disease. Many counts were recorded for this clonotype. Its antigen is unknown. The sample's time point: persistent/refractory GD, antithyroid drugs over 5 years with positive TRAb. PBMC-extracted RNA yielded the TCR library. Study outcomes and limitations: A limited number of samples was an acknowledged limitation.

HTBI primers from iRepertoire and Arm-PCR of CDR3 regions yielded the TCR beta libraries. TCRdb re-analysed the multiplex PCR reads in MiXCR, keeping a single row per CDR3 protein. In the table there are roughly 470,000 distinct CDR3 sequences, around 21% of which are singletons. The germline CDR1 and CDR2 sequences are MDHEN and SYDVKM. The CDR3 is 15 amino acids. V dropped 3 bases and J dropped 5; count of bases not matched to a gene: 8. This receptor was taken from a female donor with Graves disease. The sequences come from peripheral blood mononuclear cells (PBMCs), collected when the disease was refractory, from a patient treated with antithyroid drugs. V is TRBV28 and J is TRBJ1-1; TRBD1 aligns across 8 bases. CDR3 nucleotide sequence: TGTGCCAGCAGTTTCCAAATCAGGGGGCGGACTGAAGCTTTCTTT. Amino acids: CASSFQIRGRTEAFF.